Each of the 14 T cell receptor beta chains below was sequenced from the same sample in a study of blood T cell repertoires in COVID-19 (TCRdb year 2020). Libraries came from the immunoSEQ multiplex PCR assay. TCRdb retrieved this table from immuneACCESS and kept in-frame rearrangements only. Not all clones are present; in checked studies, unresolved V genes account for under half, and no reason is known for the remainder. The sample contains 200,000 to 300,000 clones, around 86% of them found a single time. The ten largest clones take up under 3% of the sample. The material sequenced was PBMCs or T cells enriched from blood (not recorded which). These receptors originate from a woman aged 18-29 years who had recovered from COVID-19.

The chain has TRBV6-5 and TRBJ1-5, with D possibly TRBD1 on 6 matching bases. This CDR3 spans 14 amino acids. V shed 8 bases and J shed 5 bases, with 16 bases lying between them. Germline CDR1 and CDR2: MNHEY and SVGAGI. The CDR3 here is CASSQGGRDQPQHF. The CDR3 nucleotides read TGTGCCAGCTCCCAAGGGGGAAGGGATCAGCCCCAGCATTTT.

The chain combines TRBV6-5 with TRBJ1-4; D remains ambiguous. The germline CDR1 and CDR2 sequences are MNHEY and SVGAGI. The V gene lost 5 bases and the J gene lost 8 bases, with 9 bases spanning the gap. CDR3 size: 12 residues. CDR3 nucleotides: TGTGCCAGCAGTAGGGAGGGAGAAAAACTGTTTTTT. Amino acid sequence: CASSREGEKLFF.

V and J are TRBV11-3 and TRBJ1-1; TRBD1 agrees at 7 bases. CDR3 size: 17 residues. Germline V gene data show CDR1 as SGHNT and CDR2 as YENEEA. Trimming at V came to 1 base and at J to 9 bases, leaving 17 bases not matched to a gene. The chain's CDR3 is CASSLGTPPGGIGKAFF. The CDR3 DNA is TGTGCCAGCAGCTTAGGGACCCCGCCAGGGGGAATAGGGAAAGCTTTCTTT.

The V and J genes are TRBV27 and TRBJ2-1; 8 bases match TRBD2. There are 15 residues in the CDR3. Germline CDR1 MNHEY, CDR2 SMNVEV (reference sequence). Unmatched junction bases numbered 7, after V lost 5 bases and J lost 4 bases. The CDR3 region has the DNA TGTGCCAGCAGTAACCCACTAGCGGCATACAATGAGCAGTTCTTC. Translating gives CASSNPLAAYNEQFF.

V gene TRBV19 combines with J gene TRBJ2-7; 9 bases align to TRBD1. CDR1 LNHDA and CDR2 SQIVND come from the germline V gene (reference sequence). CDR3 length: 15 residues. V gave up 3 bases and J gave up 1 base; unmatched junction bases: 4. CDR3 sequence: CASSMGQGPSYEQYF. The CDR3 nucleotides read TGTGCCAGTAGTATGGGACAGGGCCCATCCTACGAGCAGTACTTC.

CDR3 sequence (DNA): TGTGCCAGCAGCTTATCAGCTAGCGGGAGATCCATTCAGTACTTC. It encodes CASSLSASGRSIQYF. The chain combines TRBV7-2 with TRBJ2-4, with TRBD2 matching 10 bases. Germline CDR1 reads SGHTA; CDR2 reads FQGNSA. CDR3 size: 15 residues. V gave up 2 bases and J gave up 9 bases; unmatched junction bases: 7.

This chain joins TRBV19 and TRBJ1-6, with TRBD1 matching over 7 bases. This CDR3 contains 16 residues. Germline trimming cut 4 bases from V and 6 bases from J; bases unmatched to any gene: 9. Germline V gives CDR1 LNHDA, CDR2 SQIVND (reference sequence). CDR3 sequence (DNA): TGTGCCAGTAGTACGCCCCAGACAGGGAGTAATTCACCCCTCCACTTT. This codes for CASSTPQTGSNSPLHF.

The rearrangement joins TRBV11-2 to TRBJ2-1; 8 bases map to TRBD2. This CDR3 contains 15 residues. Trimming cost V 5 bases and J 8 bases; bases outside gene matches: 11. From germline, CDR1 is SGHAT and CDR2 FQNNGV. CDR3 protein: CASSPPWREDDEQFF. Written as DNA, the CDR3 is TGTGCCAGCAGCCCACCCTGGCGGGAGGACGATGAGCAGTTCTTC.

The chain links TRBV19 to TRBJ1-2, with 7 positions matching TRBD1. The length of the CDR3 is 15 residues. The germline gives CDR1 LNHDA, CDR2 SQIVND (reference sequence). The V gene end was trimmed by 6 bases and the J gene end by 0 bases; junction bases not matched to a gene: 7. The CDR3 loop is CASRPWDRANYGYTF. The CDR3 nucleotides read TGTGCCAGTAGGCCATGGGACAGAGCTAACTATGGCTACACCTTC.

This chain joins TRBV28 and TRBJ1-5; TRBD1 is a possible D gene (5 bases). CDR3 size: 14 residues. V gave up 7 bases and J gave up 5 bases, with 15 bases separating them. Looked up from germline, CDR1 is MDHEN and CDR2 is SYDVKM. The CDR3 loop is CASTRLGDYQPQHF. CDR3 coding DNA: TGTGCCAGCACCCGACTCGGGGACTATCAGCCCCAGCATTTT.

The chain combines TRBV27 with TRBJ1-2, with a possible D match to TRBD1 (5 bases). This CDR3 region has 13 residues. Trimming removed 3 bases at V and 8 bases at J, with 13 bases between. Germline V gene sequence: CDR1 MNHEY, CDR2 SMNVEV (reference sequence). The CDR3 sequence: CASSFQVGGGYTF. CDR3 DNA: TGTGCCAGCAGTTTTCAAGTGGGGGGAGGCTACACCTTC.

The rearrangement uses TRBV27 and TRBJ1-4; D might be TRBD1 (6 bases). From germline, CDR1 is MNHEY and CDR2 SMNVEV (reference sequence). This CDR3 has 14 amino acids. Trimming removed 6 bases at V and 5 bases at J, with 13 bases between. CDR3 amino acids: CASRQQGANEKLFF. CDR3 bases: TGTGCCAGCAGACAACAGGGTGCCAATGAAAAACTGTTTTTT.

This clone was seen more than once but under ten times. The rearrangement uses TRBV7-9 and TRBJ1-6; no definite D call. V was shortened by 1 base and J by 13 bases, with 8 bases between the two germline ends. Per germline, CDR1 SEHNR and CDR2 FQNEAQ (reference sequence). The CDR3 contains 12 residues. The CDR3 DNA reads TGTGCCAGCAGCTTAGGAGGAGATCCCCTCCACTTT. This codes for CASSLGGDPLHF.

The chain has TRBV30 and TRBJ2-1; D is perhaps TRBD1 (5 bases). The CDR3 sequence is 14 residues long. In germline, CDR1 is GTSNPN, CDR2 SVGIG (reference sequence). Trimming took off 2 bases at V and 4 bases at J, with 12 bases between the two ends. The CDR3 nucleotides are TGTGCCTGGAGTAGGGGTTTTGATTACAATGAGCAGTTCTTC. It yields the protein CAWSRGFDYNEQFF. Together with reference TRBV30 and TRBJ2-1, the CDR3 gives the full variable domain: SQTIHQWPATLVQPVGSPLSLECTVEGTSNPNLYWYRQAAGRGLQLLFYSVGIGQISSEVPQNLSASRPQDRQFILSSKKLLLSDSGFYLCAWSRGFDYNEQFFGPGTRLTVL.